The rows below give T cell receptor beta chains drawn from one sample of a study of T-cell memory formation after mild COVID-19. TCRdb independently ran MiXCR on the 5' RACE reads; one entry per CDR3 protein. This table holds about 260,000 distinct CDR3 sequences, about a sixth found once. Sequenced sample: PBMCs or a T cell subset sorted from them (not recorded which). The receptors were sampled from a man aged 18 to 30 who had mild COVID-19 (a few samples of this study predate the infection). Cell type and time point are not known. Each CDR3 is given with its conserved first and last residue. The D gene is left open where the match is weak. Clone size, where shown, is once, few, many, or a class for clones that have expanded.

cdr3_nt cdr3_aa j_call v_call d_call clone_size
TGTGCCAGCAGTCGGGACAACAACATGAACACTGAAGCTTTCTTT CASSRDNNMNTEAFF TRBJ1-1 TRBV25-1 NA NA
TGTGCCAGCAGTTACTCACGAAGGACAGGACTCGGGGAGCTGTTTTTT CASSYSRRTGLGELFF TRBJ2-2 TRBV6-2/TRBV6-3 TRBD1 NA
TGTGCCAGCAGCTTAGGGGCCAACTCTGGGGCCAACGTCCTGACTTTC CASSLGANSGANVLTF TRBJ2-6 TRBV7-2 NA few
TGTGCCAGCAGCGTAGTCCCCGAATCGAACACCGGGGAGCTGTTTTTT CASSVVPESNTGELFF TRBJ2-2 TRBV9 NA few
TGTGCCAGCAGTACATCGGGGGAGCTGTTTTTT CASSTSGELFF TRBJ2-2 TRBV6-5 NA NA
TGTGCCAGCAGTCAAACTAGCGGGGGGGCCGGCGGGGAGCTGTTTTTT CASSQTSGGAGGELFF TRBJ2-2 TRBV6-5 TRBD2 NA
TGCGCCAGCAGCCAAGCACAGGGGGCACCTAGCTATGGCTACACCTTC CASSQAQGAPSYGYTF TRBJ1-2 TRBV4-3 TRBD1 NA
TGTGCCAGCAGCCTGGGACCCTCAGAGACCCAGTACTTC CASSLGPSETQYF TRBJ2-5 TRBV7-3 NA many
TGCGCCAGCAGCCAAGAGGCGGGGCAGATTTATCAGCCCCAGCATTTT CASSQEAGQIYQPQHF TRBJ1-5 TRBV4-3 NA once
TGTGCCAGCAGCTTAGGGACAGGGTTGACCGGGGAGCTGTTTTTT CASSLGTGLTGELFF TRBJ2-2 TRBV7-3 TRBD1 NA
TGCAGCGTTGGCGGGTTGGGGGAGACCCAGTACTTC CSVGGLGETQYF TRBJ2-5 TRBV29-1 NA few
TGTGCCAGCAGCACTACCGGGACACGAAACACTGAAGCTTTCTTT CASSTTGTRNTEAFF TRBJ1-1 TRBV6-7 NA few
TGCGCCAGCAGCTTTAGCGGGGGGAAGAACACCGGGGAGCTGTTTTTT CASSFSGGKNTGELFF TRBJ2-2 TRBV5-1 TRBD2 few
TGTGCCAGCACCCTGACCACAGGGGGGCAAAGCGTCCTGACTTTC CASTLTTGGQSVLTF TRBJ2-6 TRBV5-5 TRBD1 few
TGCGCCAGCAGCCAAGATCCAGGAGCGGATGAGCAGTTCTTC CASSQDPGADEQFF TRBJ2-1 TRBV4-1 NA many
TGTGCCACCAGTGATTACGAGGGGGGGGAGTCCTACGAGCAGTACTTC CATSDYEGGESYEQYF TRBJ2-7 TRBV24-1 NA NA
TGCGCCAGCAGCCCCCCCGGGACCGGTTATTTTTTGAACATTCAGTACTTC CASSPPGTGYFLNIQYF TRBJ2-4 TRBV4-3 NA few
TGTGCCAGCAGCTGGCAGATAGAAGTTAATCAGCCCCAGCATTTT CASSWQIEVNQPQHF TRBJ1-5 TRBV7-2 NA NA
TGTGCCAGCAGCTTAGGCATAGGGGCAGATACGCAGTATTTT CASSLGIGADTQYF TRBJ2-3 TRBV7-2 NA few
TGTGCCAGCAGCTTAGAGGCTATTCGGACACTTACGAACACTGAAGCTTTCTTT CASSLEAIRTLTNTEAFF TRBJ1-1 TRBV7-2 NA few
TGTGCCAGCAGGGATCAAACGAACACTGAAGCTTTCTTT CASRDQTNTEAFF TRBJ1-1 TRBV12-3/TRBV12-4 NA few
TGCGCCAGCAGCCCGGCGGACCGGGACAGACGAACTGAAGCTTTCTTT CASSPADRDRRTEAFF TRBJ1-1 TRBV5-1 TRBD1 few
TGTGCCAGCAACCGCGGGCCCCATGGCACAGATACGCAGTATTTT CASNRGPHGTDTQYF TRBJ2-3 TRBV11-2 NA few
TGCAGTGCCACCGGGGGGGGAAGCCCATATGGCTACACCTTC CSATGGGSPYGYTF TRBJ1-2 TRBV20-1 NA NA
TGTGCCAGCAGTTTGTTGGGGTATGGCTACACCTTC CASSLLGYGYTF TRBJ1-2 TRBV12-3/TRBV12-4 NA NA
TGTGCCAGCAGCTTAAGATTCGCACAGCAGACTAAAAACATTCAGTACTTC CASSLRFAQQTKNIQYF TRBJ2-4 TRBV7-9 NA NA
TGTGCCAGCAGCTTGAATGGCGGGGGCTTCCTAGATACGCAGTATTTT CASSLNGGGFLDTQYF TRBJ2-3 TRBV7-2 NA NA
TGCAGTGCTCGACTTAGGGGGGATACGCAGTATTTT CSARLRGDTQYF TRBJ2-3 TRBV20-1 NA few
TGCGCCAGCAGTCACAAGGCCATGACAGGGAGGAATTCACCCCTCCACTTT CASSHKAMTGRNSPLHF TRBJ1-6 TRBV4-1 TRBD1 NA
TGCAGCGTTGAAGATTGGGCGGGGGGGAACAATGAGCAGTTCTTC CSVEDWAGGNNEQFF TRBJ2-1 TRBV29-1 TRBD2 NA
TGCAGCGTGTTGGGACGTGGGAAGGAAAAACTGTTTTTT CSVLGRGKEKLFF TRBJ1-4 TRBV29-1 NA few
TGTGCCTGGAGTGTACAGGGTATCAATGAGCAGTTCTTC CAWSVQGINEQFF TRBJ2-1 TRBV30 NA many
TGTGCCAGCAGTTACTCCCGGGACAGGGGGTCTCAGCCCCAGCATTTT CASSYSRDRGSQPQHF TRBJ1-5 TRBV6-5 TRBD1 NA
TGCGCCAGCAGCTACTTCCCTTTTCGGACAGGGTTAAACGCGGCACACAATGAGCAGTTCTTC CASSYFPFRTGLNAAHNEQFF TRBJ2-1 TRBV4-3 TRBD1 NA
TGCGCCAGCAGCTTGTTCCTAGCGGGGAACAATGAGCAGTTCTTC CASSLFLAGNNEQFF TRBJ2-1 TRBV5-1 TRBD2 NA
TGCGCCAGCAGCGTCGTAGATCACACAGATACGCAGTATTTT CASSVVDHTDTQYF TRBJ2-3 TRBV5-1 NA many
TGTGCCAGCATGGACGGAACCCGGCCAAATCAGCCCCAGCATTTT CASMDGTRPNQPQHF TRBJ1-5 TRBV27 NA NA
TGTGCCAGCAGCTTAACAAGCGCGAGGGGGATAGGCTCCTACAATGAGCAGTTCTTC CASSLTSARGIGSYNEQFF TRBJ2-1 TRBV7-8 NA many
TGCGCCAGCAGCTTGCTCAGACCGGAAACCTACGAGCAGTACTTC CASSLLRPETYEQYF TRBJ2-7 TRBV5-1 NA NA
TGTGCCAGCAGCCTAGGACTAGCGGGGGGACCTTTGGATACGCAGTATTTT CASSLGLAGGPLDTQYF TRBJ2-3 TRBV11-3 TRBD2 NA
TGCAGCGTCCCCTTGACTAGCACAGATACGCAGTATTTT CSVPLTSTDTQYF TRBJ2-3 TRBV29-1 NA few
TGTGCCAGTACGAGGCGGGGCAATCAGCCCCAGCATTTT CASTRRGNQPQHF TRBJ1-5 TRBV19 NA NA
TGCGCCAGCAGCCGGCAGGGTGAGCAGTTCTTC CASSRQGEQFF TRBJ2-1 TRBV4-3 NA few
TGCGCCAGCAGCTTGGTACAGGTTCGGCCCTACGAGCAGTACTTC CASSLVQVRPYEQYF TRBJ2-7 TRBV5-1 NA few
TGCGCCAGCAGCTTGGAGGTCACAGGCGGAAACATTCAGTACTTC CASSLEVTGGNIQYF TRBJ2-4 TRBV5-1 NA few
TGTGCCAGCAGCCTCCGGGACAGGGAAAGGAGAACCACAGATACGCAGTATTTT CASSLRDRERRTTDTQYF TRBJ2-3 TRBV3-1 TRBD1 NA
TGTGCCAGCAACTGGGGACAGAGAAACACTGAAGCTTTCTTT CASNWGQRNTEAFF TRBJ1-1 TRBV2 TRBD1 NA
TGTGCCACCAGCAGAGCGACAGGGATCGGAGGCTATGGCTACACCTTC CATSRATGIGGYGYTF TRBJ1-2 TRBV15 TRBD1 few
TGTGCCAGCAGCTTATCTCTGCGGGATACGCAGTATTTT CASSLSLRDTQYF TRBJ2-3 TRBV7-2 NA few
TGTGCCAGCAGTACTACCGCCTACTATGGCTACACCTTC CASSTTAYYGYTF TRBJ1-2 TRBV28 NA few
TGTGCCAGCAGTTACTTAGCGCATGGGGCCTCAGATACGCAGTATTTT CASSYLAHGASDTQYF TRBJ2-3 TRBV6-5 NA few
TGTGCCAGCAGCTTGGGCTGGGGGCCCCAAGAGACCCAGTACTTC CASSLGWGPQETQYF TRBJ2-5 TRBV7-9 NA few